This TCR beta chain appears in the sequencing data of a study of T cells in Graves' hyperthyroidism and ophthalmopathy. Study-wide points: In blood, most of the thyroid clonotypes expanded above 0.001 were also present. The model forecast ophthalmopathy, anticipating it by a median roughly 6.3 months before onset.

Every diagnosis used clinical symptoms, serum thyroxine and TRAb, thyroid ultrasound and orbital computed tomography. Amplification yielded TCR beta CDR3 regions, with RNA transcripts as the source. A first-round RT-PCR of the TCR CDR3 used the HTBI primer set. TCRdb reprocessed the multiplex PCR reads with MiXCR, giving one entry per CDR3 protein. The sample has approximately 600,000 distinct CDR3 sequences, less than 25% seen once. This clonotype was observed at least ten times. Its specificity is unknown. Between the trimmed V and J ends, which lost 0 bases and 5 bases, there was a span of 14 bases. CDR3 length equals 16 residues. Germline values: CDR1 SGHTA, CDR2 FQGNSA.

The sample comprised blood. This receptor was taken from a man younger than 40 with Graves' ophthalmopathy. The rearrangement joins TRBV7-2 to TRBJ2-1; possibly TRBD2 for D (6 bases). CDR3 residues: CASSLAGRAGHNEQFF. The CDR3 bases are TGTGCCAGCAGCTTAGCCGGGCGAGCGGGCCACAATGAGCAGTTCTTC.